This T cell receptor beta chain is drawn from a study of blood T cell repertoires in COVID-19. As for the study in general: Nucleic acid was either cDNA or gDNA, and it came from T cells, B-cell-depleted T cells, or PBMCs.

Trimming pared 5 bases from V and 6 bases from J, leaving 13 bases between. The CDR3 covers 14 residues. Germline V gene sequence: CDR1 MDHEN, CDR2 SYDVKM. Per the original data handling: By means of reference gene primer amplification, nucleated cell counts were estimated. Only in-frame clones appear in the TCRdb table, and some are missing; sequencing was by immunoSEQ multiplex PCR. V and J calls and clone size are those listed in that table; D and trimming were worked out from the DNA. The repertoire includes 130,000 to 150,000 clones, 80% of them detected once, and under 15% sits in the top ten. The receptor was isolated from a man aged 55 to 70 with active or convalescent COVID-19. This chain links TRBV28 with TRBJ2-2; D not certain. Sequencing was done on a sample of peripheral blood. The CDR3 sequence is CASSIPQWSGELFF. The DNA of the CDR3 is TGTGCCAGCAGTATCCCACAATGGTCCGGGGAGCTGTTTTTT.